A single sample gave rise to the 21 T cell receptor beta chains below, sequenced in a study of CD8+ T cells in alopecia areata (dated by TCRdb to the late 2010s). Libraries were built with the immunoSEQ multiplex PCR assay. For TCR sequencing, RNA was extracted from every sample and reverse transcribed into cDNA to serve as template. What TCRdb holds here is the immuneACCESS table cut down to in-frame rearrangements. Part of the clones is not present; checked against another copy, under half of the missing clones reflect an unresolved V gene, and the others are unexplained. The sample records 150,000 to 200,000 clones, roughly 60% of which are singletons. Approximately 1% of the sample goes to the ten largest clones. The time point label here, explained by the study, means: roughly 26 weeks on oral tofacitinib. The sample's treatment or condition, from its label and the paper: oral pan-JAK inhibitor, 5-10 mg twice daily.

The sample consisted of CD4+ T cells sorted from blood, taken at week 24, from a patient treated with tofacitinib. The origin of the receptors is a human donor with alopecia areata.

This CDR3 is CASSLGQNPSPLHF. CDR3 bases: TGTGCCAGCAGCTTAGGACAGAACCCATCACCCCTCCACTTT. The chain employs TRBV7-2 and TRBJ1-6, with D possibly TRBD1 on 5 matching bases. CDR3 length: 14 amino acids. V was pared by 1 base and J by 10 bases, with 11 bases between. The germline CDR1 and CDR2 sequences are SGHTA and FQGNSA.

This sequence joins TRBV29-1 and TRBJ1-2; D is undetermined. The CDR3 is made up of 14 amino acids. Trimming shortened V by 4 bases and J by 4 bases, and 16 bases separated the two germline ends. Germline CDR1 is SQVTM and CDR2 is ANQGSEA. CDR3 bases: TGCAGCGTTGTAGGCAGAGCGAATCCCTATGGCTACACCTTC. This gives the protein CSVVGRANPYGYTF.

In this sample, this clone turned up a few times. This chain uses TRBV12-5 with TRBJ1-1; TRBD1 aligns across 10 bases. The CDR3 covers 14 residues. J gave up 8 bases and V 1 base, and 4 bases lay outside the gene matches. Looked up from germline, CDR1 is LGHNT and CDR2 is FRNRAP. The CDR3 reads CASGLGGQGEEAFF. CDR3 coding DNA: TGTGCTAGTGGTTTGGGCGGACAGGGGGAAGAAGCTTTCTTT. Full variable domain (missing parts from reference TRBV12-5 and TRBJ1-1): DARVTQTPRHKVTEMGQEVTMRCQPILGHNTVFWYRQTMMQGLELLAYFRNRAPLDDSGMPKDRFSAEMPDATLATLKIQPSEPRDSAVYFCASGLGGQGEEAFFGQGTRLTVV.

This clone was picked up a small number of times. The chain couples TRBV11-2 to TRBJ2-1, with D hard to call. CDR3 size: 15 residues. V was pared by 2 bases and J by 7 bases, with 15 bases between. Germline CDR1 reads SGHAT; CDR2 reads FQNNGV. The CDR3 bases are TGTGCCAGCAGCTTAAATCTGGGTATGTGGAATGAGCAGTTCTTC. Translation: CASSLNLGMWNEQFF.

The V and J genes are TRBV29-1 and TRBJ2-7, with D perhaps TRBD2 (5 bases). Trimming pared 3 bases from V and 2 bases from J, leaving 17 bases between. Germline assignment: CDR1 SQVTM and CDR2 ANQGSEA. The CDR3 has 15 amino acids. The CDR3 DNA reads TGCAGCGTTGACCCGGGGAAAAGGTACGCCTACGAGCAGTACTTC. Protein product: CSVDPGKRYAYEQYF.

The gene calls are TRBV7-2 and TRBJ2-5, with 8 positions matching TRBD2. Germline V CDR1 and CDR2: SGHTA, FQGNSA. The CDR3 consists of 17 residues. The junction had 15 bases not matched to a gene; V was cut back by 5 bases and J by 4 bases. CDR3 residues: CASSKRRPGGPRETQYF. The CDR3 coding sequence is TGTGCCAGCAGCAAGCGACGGCCGGGGGGGCCCCGAGAGACCCAGTACTTC. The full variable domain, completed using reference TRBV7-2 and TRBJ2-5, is GAGVSQSPSNKVTEKGKDVELRCDPISGHTALYWYRQSLGQGLEFLIYFQGNSAPDKSGLPSDRFSAERTGGSVSTLTIQRTQQEDSAVYLCASSKRRPGGPRETQYFGPGTRLLVL.

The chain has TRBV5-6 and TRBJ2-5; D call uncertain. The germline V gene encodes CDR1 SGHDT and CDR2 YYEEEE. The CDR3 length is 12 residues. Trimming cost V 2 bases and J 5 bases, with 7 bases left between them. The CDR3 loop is CASSFRRETQYF. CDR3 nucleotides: TGTGCCAGCAGCTTCAGGCGGGAGACCCAGTACTTC.

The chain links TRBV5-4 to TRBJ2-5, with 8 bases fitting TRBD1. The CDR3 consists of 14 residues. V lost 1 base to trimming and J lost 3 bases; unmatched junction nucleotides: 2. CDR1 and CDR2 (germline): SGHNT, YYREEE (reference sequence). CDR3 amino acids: CASSLQGAEETQYF. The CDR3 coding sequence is TGTGCCAGCAGCTTGCAGGGGGCTGAAGAGACCCAGTACTTC.

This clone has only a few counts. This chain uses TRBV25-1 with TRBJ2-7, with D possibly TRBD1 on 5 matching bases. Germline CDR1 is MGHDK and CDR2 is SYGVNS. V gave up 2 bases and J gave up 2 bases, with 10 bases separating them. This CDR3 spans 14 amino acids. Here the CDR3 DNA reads TGTGCCAGCAGTGAAAGCAGGGTCCCCTACGAGCAGTACTTC. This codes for CASSESRVPYEQYF.

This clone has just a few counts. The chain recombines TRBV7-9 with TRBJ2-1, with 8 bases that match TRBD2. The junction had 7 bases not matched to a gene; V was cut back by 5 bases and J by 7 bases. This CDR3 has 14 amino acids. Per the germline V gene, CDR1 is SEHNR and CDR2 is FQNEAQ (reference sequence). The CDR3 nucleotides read TGTGCCAGCAGCCCGCTCGGGGGGGGTAATGAGCAGTTCTTC. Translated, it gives CASSPLGGGNEQFF.

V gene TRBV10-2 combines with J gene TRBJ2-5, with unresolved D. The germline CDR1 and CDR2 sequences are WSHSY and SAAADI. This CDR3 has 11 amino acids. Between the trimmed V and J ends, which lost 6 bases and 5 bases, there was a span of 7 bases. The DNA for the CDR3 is TGCGCCAGCAGCTCCGAGGAGACCCAGTACTTC. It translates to CASSSEETQYF.

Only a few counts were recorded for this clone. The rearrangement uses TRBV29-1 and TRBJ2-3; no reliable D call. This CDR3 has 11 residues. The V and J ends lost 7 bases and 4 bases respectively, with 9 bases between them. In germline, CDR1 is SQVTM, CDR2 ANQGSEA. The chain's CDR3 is CSATEADTQYF. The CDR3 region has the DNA TGCAGCGCTACAGAAGCAGATACGCAGTATTTT.

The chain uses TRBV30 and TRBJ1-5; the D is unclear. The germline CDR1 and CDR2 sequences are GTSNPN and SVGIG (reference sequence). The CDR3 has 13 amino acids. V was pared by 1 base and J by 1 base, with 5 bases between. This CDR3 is CAWSEQSNQPQHF. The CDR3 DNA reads TGTGCCTGGAGTGAACAGAGCAATCAGCCCCAGCATTTT.

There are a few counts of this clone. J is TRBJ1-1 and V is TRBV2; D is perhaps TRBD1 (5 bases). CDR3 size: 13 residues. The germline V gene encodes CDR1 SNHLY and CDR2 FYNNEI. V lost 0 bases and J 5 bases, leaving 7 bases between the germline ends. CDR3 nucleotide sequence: TGTGCCAGCAGTGAAGCGCGGGGGACTGAAGCTTTCTTT. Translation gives CASSEARGTEAFF.

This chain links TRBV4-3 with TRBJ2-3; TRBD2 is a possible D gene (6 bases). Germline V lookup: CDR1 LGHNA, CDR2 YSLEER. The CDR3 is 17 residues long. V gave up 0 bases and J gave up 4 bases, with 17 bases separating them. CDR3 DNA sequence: TGCGCCAGCAGCCAAGATCTGATACCCCCTAGCGCAGATACGCAGTATTTT. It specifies CASSQDLIPPSADTQYF.

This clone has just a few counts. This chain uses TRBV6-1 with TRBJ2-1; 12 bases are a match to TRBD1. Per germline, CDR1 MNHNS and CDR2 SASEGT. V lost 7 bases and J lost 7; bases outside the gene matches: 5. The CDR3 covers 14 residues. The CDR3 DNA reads TGTGCCAGCAACCGGGACAGGGGGCATAATGAGCAGTTCTTC. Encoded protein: CASNRDRGHNEQFF.

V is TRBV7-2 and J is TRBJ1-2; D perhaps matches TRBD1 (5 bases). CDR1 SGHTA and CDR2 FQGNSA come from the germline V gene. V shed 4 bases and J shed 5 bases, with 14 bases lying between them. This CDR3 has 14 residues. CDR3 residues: CASSSPGVEYGYTF. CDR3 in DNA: TGTGCCAGCAGCTCGCCGGGGGTGGAATATGGCTACACCTTC.

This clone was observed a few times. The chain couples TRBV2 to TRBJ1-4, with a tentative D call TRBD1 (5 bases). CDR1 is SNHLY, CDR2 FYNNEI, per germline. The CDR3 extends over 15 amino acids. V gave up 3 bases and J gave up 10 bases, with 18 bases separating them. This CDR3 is CASSDFRPGSGKLFF. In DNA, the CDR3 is TGTGCCAGCAGTGATTTTAGGCCAGGGTCGGGAAAACTGTTTTTT.

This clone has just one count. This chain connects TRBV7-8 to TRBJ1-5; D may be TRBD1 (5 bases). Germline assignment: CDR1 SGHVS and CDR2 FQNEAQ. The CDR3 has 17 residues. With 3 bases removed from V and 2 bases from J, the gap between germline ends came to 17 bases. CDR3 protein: CASSLGLGGQGNQPQHF. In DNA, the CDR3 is TGTGCCAGCAGCTTGGGGTTGGGGGGTCAAGGCAATCAGCCCCAGCATTTT.

CDR3: CSVEVSEQYF. CDR3 coding DNA: TGCAGCGTTGAAGTGTCCGAGCAGTACTTC. The genes are TRBV29-1 and TRBJ2-7; D not certain. Trimming stripped 1 base from V and 6 bases from J, with 4 bases between. Per the germline V gene, CDR1 is SQVTM and CDR2 is ANQGSEA. This CDR3 has 10 amino acids.

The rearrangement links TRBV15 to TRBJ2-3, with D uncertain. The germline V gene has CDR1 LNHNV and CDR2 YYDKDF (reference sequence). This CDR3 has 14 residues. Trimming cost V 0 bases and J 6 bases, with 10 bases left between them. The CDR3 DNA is TGTGCCACCAGCAGAGATAGTAGATACGATACGCAGTATTTT. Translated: CATSRDSRYDTQYF.